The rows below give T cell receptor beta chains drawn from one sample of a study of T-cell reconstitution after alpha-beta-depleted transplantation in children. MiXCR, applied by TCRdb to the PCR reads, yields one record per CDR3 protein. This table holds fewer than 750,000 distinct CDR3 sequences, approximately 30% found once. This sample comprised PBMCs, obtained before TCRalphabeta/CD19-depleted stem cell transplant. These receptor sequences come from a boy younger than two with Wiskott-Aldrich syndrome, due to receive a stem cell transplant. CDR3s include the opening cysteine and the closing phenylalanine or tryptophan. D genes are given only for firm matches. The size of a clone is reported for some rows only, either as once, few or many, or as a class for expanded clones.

TGTGCCAGCAGCTTATCGGGGCCAGGCAATGAGCAGTTCTTC | CASSLSGPGNEQFF | - | - | TRBJ2-1 | TRBV7-9
TGTGCCAGCACCAACAGACTAGCGCGTTACAATGAGCAGTTCTTC | CASTNRLARYNEQFF | - | TRBD2 | TRBJ2-1 | TRBV12-3/TRBV12-4
TGCAGTGCTAGACCCCGGGGGGCGAACCAGCCCCAGCATTTT | CSARPRGANQPQHF | - | - | TRBJ1-5 | TRBV20-1
TGCAGCGTTAATATTCAGGGCGGGGAGCTGTTTTTT | CSVNIQGGELFF | - | - | TRBJ2-2 | TRBV29-1
TGTGCCACTGAGACTAGCGGAGGCTACGAGCAGTACTTC | CATETSGGYEQYF | few | TRBD2 | TRBJ2-7 | TRBV10-3
TGTGCCAGCAGCTTAGGCCGCTTCTTCACTACGGGAGCTGGCGAGCAGTACTTC | CASSLGRFFTTGAGEQYF | few | - | TRBJ2-7 | TRBV11-2
TGTGCCAGCTCACCAGGGACAGGGGGCAATCAGCCCCAGCATTTT | CASSPGTGGNQPQHF | many | TRBD1 | TRBJ1-5 | TRBV18
TGCAGTGCTAGGACAGGGGTCACCTATGGCTACACCTTC | CSARTGVTYGYTF | - | TRBD1 | TRBJ1-2 | TRBV20-1
TGTGCCAGCAGCTTAGGTCCCCATGAGCAGTTCTTC | CASSLGPHEQFF | few | - | TRBJ2-1 | TRBV7-9
TGCGCCAGCAGCGGGACGGCGTCATACACCGGGGAGCTGTTTTTT | CASSGTASYTGELFF | - | - | TRBJ2-2 | TRBV5-1
TGTGCCAGCAGTGACTCGGGCGGGAGAGTCGCAGATACGCAGTATTTT | CASSDSGGRVADTQYF | - | TRBD2 | TRBJ2-3 | TRBV6-4
TGTGCCATCGAGGCAGGTAGCACAGATACGCAGTATTTT | CAIEAGSTDTQYF | - | - | TRBJ2-3 | TRBV10-3
TGTGCCAGCAGGGTTGGGAGATTGGAGACCCAGTACTTC | CASRVGRLETQYF | - | - | TRBJ2-5 | TRBV27
TGCAGCGCGAGAGGGACAGCCCACTCCTACGAGCAGTACTTC | CSARGTAHSYEQYF | few | TRBD1 | TRBJ2-7 | TRBV29-1
TGCGCCAGCAGCCCTGACAGGGTCCAAGAGACCCAGTACTTC | CASSPDRVQETQYF | few | TRBD1 | TRBJ2-5 | TRBV5-1
TGTGCCAGCAGCCCCCCTCCTAGCGACCACGAGCAGTACTTC | CASSPPPSDHEQYF | few | - | TRBJ2-7 | TRBV7-2
TGTGCCAGCAGTTCGTCGGACAACTCCTACGAGCAGTACTTC | CASSSSDNSYEQYF | - | - | TRBJ2-7 | TRBV7-9
TGCTGTGCTAGTGGCAGGGGGTCGAGCGGGGAGCTGTTTTTT | CCASGRGSSGELFF | - | TRBD1 | TRBJ2-2 | TRBV20-1
TGCGCCAGCAGCTTTTTACACGAGCAGTACTTC | CASSFLHEQYF | - | - | TRBJ2-7 | TRBV5-1
TGTGCCAGCAGCCGTATTAGCGGGAGGGCGTCATACAATGAGCAGTTCTTC | CASSRISGRASYNEQFF | few | TRBD2 | TRBJ2-1 | TRBV27
TGTGCCAGCAAGGGTCAGGTCGCCTACGAGCAGTACTTC | CASKGQVAYEQYF | few | - | TRBJ2-7 | TRBV2
TGTGCCAGCAGTACGAAGAGAGGGGCTTTCTTT | CASSTKRGAFF | few | - | TRBJ1-1 | TRBV6-1
TGTGCCAGGCCCCCTCGTGGCTACACCTTC | CARPPRGYTF | once | - | TRBJ1-2 | TRBV7-9
TGTGCCAGCAGCACCATGGGACTAGATTACAATGAGCAGTTCTTC | CASSTMGLDYNEQFF | few | TRBD2 | TRBJ2-1 | TRBV7-2
TGTGCCAGCAGCCAAGTCTTGGGTCCAGGGCAAGAGACCCAGTACTTC | CASSQVLGPGQETQYF | few | - | TRBJ2-5 | TRBV4-2
TGTGCCACCAGTGATTCGGGACAGGGATCCAATGAGCAGTTCTTC | CATSDSGQGSNEQFF | - | TRBD1 | TRBJ2-1 | TRBV24-1
TGTGCCAGCAGCTTAGTTGCGGGAGAGCACGAGCAGTACTTT | CASSLVAGEHEQYF | few | TRBD2 | TRBJ2-7 | TRBV7-6
TGCAGTGCTGCGCAGGGGCCAGGCACTGAAGCTTTCTTT | CSAAQGPGTEAFF | - | - | TRBJ1-1 | TRBV20-1
TGCAGCGTTCAACAGGTTTCCTACAATGAGCAGTTCTTC | CSVQQVSYNEQFF | - | - | TRBJ2-1 | TRBV29-1
TGCAGCGTGCGACCGGGACAGGCCTACAATGAGCAGTTCTTC | CSVRPGQAYNEQFF | few | TRBD1 | TRBJ2-1 | TRBV29-1
TGCGCCAGCAGCAATATTCTAGCCAATGAGCAGTTCTTC | CASSNILANEQFF | - | - | TRBJ2-1 | TRBV4-1
TGTGCCACCAGTGCATCGGGTGCCGGGGAGCTGTTTTTT | CATSASGAGELFF | few | - | TRBJ2-2 | TRBV24-1
TGTGCCAGCAGCTCTGGGAGGGCCCTCCGGAGGCCCCAGTACTTC | CASSSGRALRRPQYF | - | TRBD2 | TRBJ2-5 | TRBV7-8
TGTGCCAGCAGCGGCGGACTAGCGGGAGTGTACCAAGAGACCCAGTACTTC | CASSGGLAGVYQETQYF | - | TRBD2 | TRBJ2-5 | TRBV5-6
TGCAGCGTTGAATGGAACACCTACAATGAGCAGTTCTTC | CSVEWNTYNEQFF | few | - | TRBJ2-1 | TRBV29-1
TGCGCCAGCAGCTTGGGCTACGGGGGCAGGGACACCATATATTTT | CASSLGYGGRDTIYF | - | - | TRBJ1-3 | TRBV5-1
TGCGCCAGCAGCCTAAAGACCGGGGGCGCTGGGGCCAACGTCCTGACTTTC | CASSLKTGGAGANVLTF | few | - | TRBJ2-6 | TRBV5-1
TGTGCCAGCAGTTACTGGGGAGGGCCCCTAGCGGGGAACACAGATACGCAGTATTTT | CASSYWGGPLAGNTDTQYF | few | TRBD2 | TRBJ2-3 | TRBV6-5
TGTGCCAGCAGCCGAAATGACCCAGGGGGTGGCATTCAGTACTTC | CASSRNDPGGGIQYF | - | TRBD1 | TRBJ2-4 | TRBV12-3/TRBV12-4
TGTGCCACCAGCAGGCTAGGACAAGAGACCCAGTACTTC | CATSRLGQETQYF | once | - | TRBJ2-5 | TRBV15
TGTGCCAGCAGCCGGGAGGTGGGCACCGGGGAGCTGTTTTTT | CASSREVGTGELFF | - | TRBD2 | TRBJ2-2 | TRBV9
TGCAGCGTGGGGGAGTCGGGCACAGATACGCAGTATTTT | CSVGESGTDTQYF | - | - | TRBJ2-3 | TRBV29-1
TGTGCCAGCAGTTTCAACGTAGCGGTGAACACCGGGGAGCTGTTTTTT | CASSFNVAVNTGELFF | - | - | TRBJ2-2 | TRBV12-3/TRBV12-4
TGTGCCAGCAGTTACGGCGGGAGGAGTACAGATACGCAGTATTTT | CASSYGGRSTDTQYF | - | TRBD2 | TRBJ2-3 | TRBV6-5